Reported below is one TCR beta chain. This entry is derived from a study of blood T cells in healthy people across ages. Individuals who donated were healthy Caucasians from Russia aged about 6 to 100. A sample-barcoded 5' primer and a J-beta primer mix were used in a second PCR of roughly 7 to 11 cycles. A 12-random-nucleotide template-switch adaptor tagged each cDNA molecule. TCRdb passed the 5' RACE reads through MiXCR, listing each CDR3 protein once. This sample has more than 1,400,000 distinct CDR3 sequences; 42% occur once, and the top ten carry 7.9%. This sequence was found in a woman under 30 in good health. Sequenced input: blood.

CDR3: CASEKGGGTDTQYF. The CDR3 DNA follows: TGTGCCAGCGAAAAAGGGGGGGGCACAGATACGCAGTATTTT. The V and J genes are TRBV6-6 and TRBJ2-3; D possibly corresponds to TRBD2 (7 bases). CDR1 is MNHNY and CDR2 is SVGAGI in the germline V gene (reference sequence). V dropped 8 bases and J dropped 1 base, with 13 bases sitting between them. This CDR3 spans 14 amino acids.